The clone carrying this TCR beta chain was observed many times. Its antigen is undetermined. The germline CDR1 and CDR2 sequences are DFQATT and SNEGSKA (reference sequence). The CDR3 runs 16 residues. V lost 2 bases and J lost 8, with 25 bases in between. This record belongs to a study of response to subunit inactivated influenza vaccine. TCRdb fed the RT-PCR reads into MiXCR, producing one record per CDR3 protein. Here the sample spans about 700,000 distinct CDR3 sequences, 14% being singletons. Study-level findings and limits: New T cells are recruited in small numbers by each seasonal influenza vaccination, according to the authors' suggestion.

The sequence was collected from a man aged 50-60 years who received an inactivated influenza vaccine. The chain employs TRBV20-1 and TRBJ2-7; the D call may be TRBD1 or TRBD2 (5 bases each). Specimen: PBMCs from blood, collected around two weeks before vaccination. CDR3 residues: CSARSLREGVIGKQYF. The CDR3 DNA follows: TGCAGTGCTAGATCCCTTCGGGAAGGGGTAATAGGGAAGCAGTACTTC.